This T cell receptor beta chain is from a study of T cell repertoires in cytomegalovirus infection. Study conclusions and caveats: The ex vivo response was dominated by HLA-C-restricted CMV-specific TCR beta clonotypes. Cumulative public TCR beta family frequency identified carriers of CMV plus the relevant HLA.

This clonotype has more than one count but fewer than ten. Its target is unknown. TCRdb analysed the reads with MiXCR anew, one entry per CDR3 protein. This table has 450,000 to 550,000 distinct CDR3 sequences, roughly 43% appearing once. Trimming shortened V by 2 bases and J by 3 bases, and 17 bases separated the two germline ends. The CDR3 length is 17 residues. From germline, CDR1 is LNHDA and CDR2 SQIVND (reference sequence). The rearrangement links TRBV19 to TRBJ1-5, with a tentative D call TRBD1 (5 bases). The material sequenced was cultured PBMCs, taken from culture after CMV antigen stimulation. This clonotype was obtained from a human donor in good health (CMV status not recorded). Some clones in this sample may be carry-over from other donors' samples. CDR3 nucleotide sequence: TGTGCCAGTAGTATAATGGGAGGACGCGGGGCCAATCAGCCCCAGCATTTT. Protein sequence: CASSIMGGRGANQPQHF.